This T cell receptor (beta chain) appears in the sequencing data of a study of T-cell reconstitution after alpha-beta-depleted transplantation in children (dated by TCRdb to the mid-2010s). General notes on the study: Using TCR repertoire profiling, the study quantitatively followed how T-cell immune reconstitution unfolded in children after TCRalphabeta/CD19-depleted allogeneic hematopoietic cell transplantation.

Library preparation used PCR. Sequencing was performed on an Illumina HiSeq 2500. Molecular barcoding was employed in the preparation of TCR libraries, with unique molecular identifiers being used to normalize TCRbeta repertoire quantification. Using fastp at Q25 and MiXCR, TCRdb reprocessed the public reads and kept productive beta chains. Rows with a matching CDR3 protein are joined into one entry that keeps the most common DNA and genes. The sample data list a few hundred thousand distinct CDR3 sequences, and approximately 23% of these were observed just once. The ten biggest clones cover 10% to 11% of the sample. Including cysteine and phenylalanine, the CDR3 has 14 amino acids. The read is trimmed to its CDR3 DNA, 42 bases read in frame from base 1. V lost 5 bases and J lost 12 bases; the stretch between them is 23 bases long. On this clonotype: Its target antigen remains unknown. There are no base qualities to consult, and no much larger clone falls within one base.

What the work shows at the level of the full study, not this receptor alone: The high TCRbeta diversity at day 60 in some patients was ascribed to recipient T cells and intrathymic progenitors that had survived conditioning. Hyperexpanded clone frequencies declined over subsequent months; after one year, T-cell counts and TCRbeta diversity were mostly attributed to newly produced T cells. The apparently early recovery of alphabetaT-cell counts about two months after transplant reportedly depended on only several hundred rapidly expanded clones that came from non-depleted graft cells.

The meaning of the sample's treatment or condition label: allogeneic hematopoietic cell transplantation with graft depleted of TCRalphabeta T cells and CD19 B cells. The transplant recipients were children given TCRalphabeta/CD19-depleted allogeneic hematopoietic cell grafts. Recombination connected TRBV12-3 or TRBV12-4 to TRBJ2-7; a tentative D match to TRBD2 spans 6 bases. Source: PBMCs, mostly from graft donor cells, taken 180 days after TCRalphabeta/CD19-depleted stem cell transplant. This sequence was found in a male patient aged 10-17 years who had a stem cell transplant for acute lymphoblastic leukemia, so the T cells may come from the graft donor. The nucleotides read TGTGCCAGCAGTCCCCCCGGGTTTAGCGGACCATTGTACTTC. The encoded protein is CASSPPGFSGPLYF.